This T cell receptor (beta chain) was profiled in a study of CD8 T cells in ankylosing spondylitis. Broader study findings: Apparently characteristic of ankylosing spondylitis blood was a TCR beta motif (fewer than 10 highly homologous variants).

There are many counts of this clonotype. Its specificity is unknown. As the method for making TCR beta libraries, quantitative 5'-RACE with molecular barcodes was used. TCRdb re-derived calls from the 5' RACE reads in MiXCR, one entry per CDR3 protein. The table has more than 250,000 distinct CDR3 sequences, around a tenth seen once. The sequence was collected from a female donor with ankylosing spondylitis or in good health (not recorded which). The sample consisted of blood, either unsorted or a sorted T cell fraction (not recorded which).

In DNA form, the CDR3 reads TGTGCCAGCAGTCGGACTGCAACTAATGAAAAACTGTTTTTT. This translates into CASSRTATNEKLFF. J is TRBJ1-4 and V is TRBV6-1, with D unclear. The V end was cut by 5 bases, the J end by 0 bases, with 7 bases between. The CDR3 covers 14 residues. Germline CDR1 is MNHNS and CDR2 is SASEGT.